This T cell receptor (beta chain) was recorded in a study of control samples from healthy donors and cancer patients. Assay: immunoSEQ multiplex PCR; the TCRdb copy retains only in-frame clones and omits some. The data show approximately 160,000 clones, more than 85% seen once. The CDR3 extends over 12 amino acids. The V end was cut by 6 bases, the J end by 2 bases, with 4 bases between. Germline assignment: CDR1 LGHDT and CDR2 YNNKEL (reference sequence). The origin of this receptor is a woman in her thirties or forties in good health. The sequencing sample was made of blood. The rearrangement uses TRBV3-1 (or the pseudogene TRBV3-2) and TRBJ2-2; no clear D gene. The CDR3, as DNA: TGTGCCAGCAGAATTAACACCGGGGAGCTGTTTTTT. Amino acid sequence: CASRINTGELFF.